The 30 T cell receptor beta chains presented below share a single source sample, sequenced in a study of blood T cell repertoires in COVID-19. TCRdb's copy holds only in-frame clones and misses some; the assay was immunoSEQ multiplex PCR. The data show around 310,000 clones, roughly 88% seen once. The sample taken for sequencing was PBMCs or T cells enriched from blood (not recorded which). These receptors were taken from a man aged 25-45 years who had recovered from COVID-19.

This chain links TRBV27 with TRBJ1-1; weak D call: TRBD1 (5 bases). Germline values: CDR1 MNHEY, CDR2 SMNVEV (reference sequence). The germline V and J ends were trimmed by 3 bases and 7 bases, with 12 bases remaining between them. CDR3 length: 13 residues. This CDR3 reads CASSFARQHEAFF. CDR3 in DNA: TGTGCCAGCAGTTTCGCAAGACAGCATGAAGCTTTCTTT.

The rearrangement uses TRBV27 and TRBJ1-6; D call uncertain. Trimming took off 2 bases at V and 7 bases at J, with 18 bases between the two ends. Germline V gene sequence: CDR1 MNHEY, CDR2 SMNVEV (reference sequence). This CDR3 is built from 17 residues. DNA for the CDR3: TGTGCCAGCAGTTTAAGTCGGCTTACCCGAGGGAATTCACCCCTCCACTTT. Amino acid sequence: CASSLSRLTRGNSPLHF.

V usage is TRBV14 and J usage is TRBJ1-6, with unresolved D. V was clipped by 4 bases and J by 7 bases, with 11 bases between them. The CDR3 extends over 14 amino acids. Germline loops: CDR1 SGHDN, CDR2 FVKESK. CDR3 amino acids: CASSLLTPNSPLHF. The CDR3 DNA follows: TGTGCCAGCAGCCTTCTGACACCAAATTCACCCCTCCACTTT.

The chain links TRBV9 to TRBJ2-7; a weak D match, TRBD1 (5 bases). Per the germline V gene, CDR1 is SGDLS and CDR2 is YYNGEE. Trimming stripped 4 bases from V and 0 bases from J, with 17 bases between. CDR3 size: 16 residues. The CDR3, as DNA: TGTGCCAGCAGCCAGACAAGGGGCTCATTCTCCTACGAGCAGTACTTC. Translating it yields CASSQTRGSFSYEQYF.

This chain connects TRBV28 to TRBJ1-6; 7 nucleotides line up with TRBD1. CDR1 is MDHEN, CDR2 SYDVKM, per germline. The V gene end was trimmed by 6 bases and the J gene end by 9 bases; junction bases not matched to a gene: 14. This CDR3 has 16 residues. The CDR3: CASSPSGVPGGSPLHF. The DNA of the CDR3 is TGTGCCAGCAGCCCGAGTGGTGTGCCAGGGGGTTCACCCCTCCACTTT.

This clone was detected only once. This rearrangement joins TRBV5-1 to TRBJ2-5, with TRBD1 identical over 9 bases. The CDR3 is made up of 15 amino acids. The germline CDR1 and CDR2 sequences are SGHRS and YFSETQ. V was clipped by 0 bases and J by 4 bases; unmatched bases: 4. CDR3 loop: CASSLGQGGIETQYF. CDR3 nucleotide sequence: TGCGCCAGCAGCTTGGGACAGGGGGGAATAGAGACCCAGTACTTC. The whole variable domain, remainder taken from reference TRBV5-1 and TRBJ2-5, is KAGVTQTPRYLIKTRGQQVTLSCSPISGHRSVSWYQQTPGQGLQFLFEYFSETQRNKGNFPGRFSGRQFSNSRSEMNVSTLELGDSALYLCASSLGQGGIETQYFGPGTRLLVL.

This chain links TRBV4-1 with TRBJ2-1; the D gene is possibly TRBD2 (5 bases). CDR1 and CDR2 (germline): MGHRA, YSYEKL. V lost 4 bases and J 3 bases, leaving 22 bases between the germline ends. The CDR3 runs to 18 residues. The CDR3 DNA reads TGCGCCAGCAGCCTCCTGGAACGGGAATCAAATTACTACAATGAGCAGTTCTTC. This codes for CASSLLERESNYYNEQFF.

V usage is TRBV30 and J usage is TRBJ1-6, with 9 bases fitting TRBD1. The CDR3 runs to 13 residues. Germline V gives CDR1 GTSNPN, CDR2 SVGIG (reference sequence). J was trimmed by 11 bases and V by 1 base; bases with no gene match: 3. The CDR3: CAWSGQGVTPLHF. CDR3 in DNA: TGTGCCTGGAGTGGACAGGGGGTGACACCCCTCCACTTT.

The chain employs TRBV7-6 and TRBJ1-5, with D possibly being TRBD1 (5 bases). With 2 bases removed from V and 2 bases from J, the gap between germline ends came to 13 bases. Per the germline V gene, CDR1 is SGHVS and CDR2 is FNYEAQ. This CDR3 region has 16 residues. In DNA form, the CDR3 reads TGTGCCAGCAGCTTATGGGGAGGGGAGGGCAATCAGCCCCAGCATTTT. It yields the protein CASSLWGGEGNQPQHF. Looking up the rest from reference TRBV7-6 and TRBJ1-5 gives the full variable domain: GAGVSQSPRYKVTKRGQDVALRCDPISGHVSLYWYRQALGQGPEFLTYFNYEAQQDKSGLPNDRFSAERPEGSISTLTIQRTEQRDSAMYRCASSLWGGEGNQPQHFGDGTRLSIL.

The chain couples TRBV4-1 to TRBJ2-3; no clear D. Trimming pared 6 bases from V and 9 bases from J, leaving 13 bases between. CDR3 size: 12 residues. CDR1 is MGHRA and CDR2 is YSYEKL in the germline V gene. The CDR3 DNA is TGCGCCAGCAGTTTGATGAGAGGCACGCAGTATTTT. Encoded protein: CASSLMRGTQYF.

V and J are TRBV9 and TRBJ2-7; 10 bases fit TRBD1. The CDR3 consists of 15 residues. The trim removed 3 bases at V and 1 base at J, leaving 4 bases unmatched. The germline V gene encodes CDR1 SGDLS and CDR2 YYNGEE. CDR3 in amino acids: CASSAGTGASYEQYF. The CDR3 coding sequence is TGTGCCAGCAGCGCTGGGACAGGGGCATCCTACGAGCAGTACTTC.

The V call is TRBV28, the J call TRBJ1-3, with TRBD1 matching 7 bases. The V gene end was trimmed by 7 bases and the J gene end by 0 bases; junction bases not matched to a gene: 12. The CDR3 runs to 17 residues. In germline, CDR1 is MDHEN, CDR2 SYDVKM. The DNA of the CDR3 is TGTGCCAGCACCCAGGTCGGACAGGCTCACTCTGGAAACACCATATATTTT. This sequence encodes CASTQVGQAHSGNTIYF.

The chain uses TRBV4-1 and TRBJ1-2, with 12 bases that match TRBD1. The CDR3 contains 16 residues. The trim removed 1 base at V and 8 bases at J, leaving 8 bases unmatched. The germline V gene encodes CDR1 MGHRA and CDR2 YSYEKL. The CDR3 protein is CASSQVTGQGADGYTF. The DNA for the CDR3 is TGCGCCAGCAGCCAAGTAACGGGACAGGGGGCGGACGGCTACACCTTC.

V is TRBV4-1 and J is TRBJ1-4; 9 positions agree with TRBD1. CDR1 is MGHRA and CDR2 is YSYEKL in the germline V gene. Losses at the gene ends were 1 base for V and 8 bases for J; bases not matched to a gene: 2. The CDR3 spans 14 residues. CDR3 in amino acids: CASSQGDREEKLFF. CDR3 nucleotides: TGCGCCAGCAGCCAAGGGGACAGGGAAGAAAAACTGTTTTTT.

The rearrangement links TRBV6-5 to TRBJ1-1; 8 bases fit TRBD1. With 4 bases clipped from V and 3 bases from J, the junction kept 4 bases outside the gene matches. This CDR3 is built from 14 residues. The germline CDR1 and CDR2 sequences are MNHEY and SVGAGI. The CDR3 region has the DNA TGTGCCAGCAGTTTGACAGGGGCTTACACTGAAGCTTTCTTT. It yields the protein CASSLTGAYTEAFF.

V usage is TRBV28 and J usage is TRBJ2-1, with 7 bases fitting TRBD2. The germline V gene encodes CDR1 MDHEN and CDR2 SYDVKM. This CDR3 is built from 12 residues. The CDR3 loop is CVTGTTYNEQFF. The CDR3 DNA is TGTGTCACCGGGACTACATACAATGAGCAGTTCTTC.

CDR3 in amino acids: CSGQVANTGELFF. The CDR3 DNA is TGCAGCGGACAGGTCGCGAACACCGGGGAGCTGTTTTTT. The rearrangement links TRBV29-1 to TRBJ2-2; a weak D match, TRBD1 (6 bases). Trimming shortened V by 7 bases and J by 0 bases, and 9 bases separated the two germline ends. The germline CDR1 and CDR2 sequences are SQVTM and ANQGSEA. The CDR3 sequence is 13 residues long.

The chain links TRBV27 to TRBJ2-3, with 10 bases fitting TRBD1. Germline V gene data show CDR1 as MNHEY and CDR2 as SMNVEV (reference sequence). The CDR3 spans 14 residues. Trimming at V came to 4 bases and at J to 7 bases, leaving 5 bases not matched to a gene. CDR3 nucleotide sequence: TGTGCCAGCAGTTCAACGGGACAGGGGTATACGCAGTATTTT. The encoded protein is CASSSTGQGYTQYF.

CDR3 nucleotides: TGTGCCAGCCAGGAATTTCGACAGGGGGCGGGTGGCTACACCTTC. Protein sequence: CASQEFRQGAGGYTF. The genes are TRBV28 and TRBJ1-2; 10 bases match TRBD1. CDR3 length: 15 residues. The germline CDR1 and CDR2 sequences are MDHEN and SYDVKM. J gave up 7 bases and V 8 bases, and 13 bases lay outside the gene matches.

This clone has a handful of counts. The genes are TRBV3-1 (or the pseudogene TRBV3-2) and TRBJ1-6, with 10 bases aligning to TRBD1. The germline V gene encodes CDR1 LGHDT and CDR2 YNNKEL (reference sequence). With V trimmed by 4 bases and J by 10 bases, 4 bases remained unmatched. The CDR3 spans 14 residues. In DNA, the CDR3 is TGTGCCAGCAGCCCCGACAGGGGGCAGTCACCCCTCCACTTT. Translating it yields CASSPDRGQSPLHF.

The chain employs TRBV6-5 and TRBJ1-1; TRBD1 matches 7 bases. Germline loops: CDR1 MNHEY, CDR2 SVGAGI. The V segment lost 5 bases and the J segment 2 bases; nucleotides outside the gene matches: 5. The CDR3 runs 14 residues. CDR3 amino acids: CASSPGTVNTEAFF. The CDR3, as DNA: TGTGCCAGCAGTCCCGGGACAGTCAACACTGAAGCTTTCTTT.

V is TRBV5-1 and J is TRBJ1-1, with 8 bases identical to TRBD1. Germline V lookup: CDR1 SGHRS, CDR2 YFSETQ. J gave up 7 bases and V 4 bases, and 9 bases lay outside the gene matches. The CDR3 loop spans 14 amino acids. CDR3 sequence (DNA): TGCGCCAGCAGCCGCAAACAGGGGGTGGGTGAAGCTTTCTTT. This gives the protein CASSRKQGVGEAFF.

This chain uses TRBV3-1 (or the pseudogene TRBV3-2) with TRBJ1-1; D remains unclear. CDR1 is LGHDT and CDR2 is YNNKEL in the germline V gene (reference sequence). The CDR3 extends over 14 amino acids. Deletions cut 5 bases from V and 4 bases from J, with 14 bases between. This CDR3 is CASSTTGYFTEAFF. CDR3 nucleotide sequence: TGTGCCAGCAGCACTACGGGTTATTTCACTGAAGCTTTCTTT.

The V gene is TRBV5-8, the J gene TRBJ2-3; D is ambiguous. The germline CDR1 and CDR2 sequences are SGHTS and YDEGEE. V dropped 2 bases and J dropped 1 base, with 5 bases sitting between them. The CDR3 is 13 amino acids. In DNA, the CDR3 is TGTGCCAGCAGCTTTCCAGGCACAGATACGCAGTATTTT. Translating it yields CASSFPGTDTQYF.

In DNA, the CDR3 is TGCGCCAGCAGTGAGTCGAGGACAGGAGGGGCCTCCGAGCAGTACTTC. It codes for CASSESRTGGASEQYF. This chain uses TRBV10-1 with TRBJ2-7; D may be TRBD1 (7 bases). There are 16 residues in the CDR3. The V end was cut by 0 bases, the J end by 6 bases, with 18 bases between. CDR1 is WNHNN, CDR2 SYGVQD, per germline (reference sequence).

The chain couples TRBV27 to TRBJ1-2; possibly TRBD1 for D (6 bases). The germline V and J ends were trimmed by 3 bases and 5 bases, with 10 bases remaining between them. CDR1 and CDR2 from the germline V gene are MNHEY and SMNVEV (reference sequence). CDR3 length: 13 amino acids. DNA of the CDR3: TGTGCCAGCAGTTTGGGGGCGAGGTATGGCTACACCTTC. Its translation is CASSLGARYGYTF.

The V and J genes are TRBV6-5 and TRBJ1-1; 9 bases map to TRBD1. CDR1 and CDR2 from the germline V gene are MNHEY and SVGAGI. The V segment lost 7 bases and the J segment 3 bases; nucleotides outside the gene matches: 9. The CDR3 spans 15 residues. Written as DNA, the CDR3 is TGTGCCAGCACCCCAGACAGGGGGTCTTACACTGAAGCTTTCTTT. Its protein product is CASTPDRGSYTEAFF.

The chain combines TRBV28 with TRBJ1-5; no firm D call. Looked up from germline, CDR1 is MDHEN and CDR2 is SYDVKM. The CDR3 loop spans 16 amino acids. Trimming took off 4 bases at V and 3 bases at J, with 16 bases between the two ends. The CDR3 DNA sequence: TGTGCCAGCAGTTCACTTCGGACTTTACTCAATCAGCCCCAGCATTTT. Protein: CASSSLRTLLNQPQHF. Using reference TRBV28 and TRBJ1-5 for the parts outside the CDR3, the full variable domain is DVKVTQSSRYLVKRTGEKVFLECVQDMDHENMFWYRQDPGLGLRLIYFSYDVKMKEKGDIPEGYSVSREKKERFSLILESASTNQTSMYLCASSSLRTLLNQPQHFGDGTRLSIL.

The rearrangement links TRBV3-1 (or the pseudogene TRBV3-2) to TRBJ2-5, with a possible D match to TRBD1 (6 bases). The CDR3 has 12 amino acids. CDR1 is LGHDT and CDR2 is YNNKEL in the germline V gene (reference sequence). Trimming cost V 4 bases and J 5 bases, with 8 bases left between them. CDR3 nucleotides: TGTGCCAGCAGCCCTAGGGGGGAGACCCAGTACTTC. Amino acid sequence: CASSPRGETQYF.

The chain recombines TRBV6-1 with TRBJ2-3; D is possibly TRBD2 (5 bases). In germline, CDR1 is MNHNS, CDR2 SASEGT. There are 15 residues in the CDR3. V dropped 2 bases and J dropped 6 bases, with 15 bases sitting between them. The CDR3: CASSERERRKDTQYF. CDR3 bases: TGTGCCAGCAGTGAAAGGGAGAGACGTAAGGATACGCAGTATTTT.